Sequencing of this T cell receptor (beta chain) was carried out in a study of cytomegalovirus exposure and HLA in healthy donors. Notes on the study in general: A few chains tied to CMV proved CMV antigen-specific in vitro. Cytomegalovirus association was listed for 164 TCR beta chains. Reported results showed that the classifier diagnosed cytomegalovirus status with high specificity and sensitivity.

Donors came from a validation cohort of about 120 subjects, distinct from the first 666-subject cohort. TCRdb keeps only in-frame clones here, not all; method: immunoSEQ multiplex PCR. The profile shows around 55,000 clones, 75% to 95% of them singletons. Points on this clone: The antigen is unknown.

This TCR was recovered from a man between 18 and 29 years old in good health and CMV-seronegative. The specimen sequenced was PBMCs.

The CDR3 here is CASSSPAGYTEAFF. The CDR3 region has the DNA TGTGCCAGCAGTTCCCCCGCAGGGTACACTGAAGCTTTCTTT. This chain connects TRBV28 to TRBJ1-1, with D perhaps TRBD1 (5 bases). Germline V CDR1 and CDR2: MDHEN, SYDVKM. The V and J ends lost 4 bases and 3 bases respectively, with 12 bases between them. The CDR3 is 14 residues long.